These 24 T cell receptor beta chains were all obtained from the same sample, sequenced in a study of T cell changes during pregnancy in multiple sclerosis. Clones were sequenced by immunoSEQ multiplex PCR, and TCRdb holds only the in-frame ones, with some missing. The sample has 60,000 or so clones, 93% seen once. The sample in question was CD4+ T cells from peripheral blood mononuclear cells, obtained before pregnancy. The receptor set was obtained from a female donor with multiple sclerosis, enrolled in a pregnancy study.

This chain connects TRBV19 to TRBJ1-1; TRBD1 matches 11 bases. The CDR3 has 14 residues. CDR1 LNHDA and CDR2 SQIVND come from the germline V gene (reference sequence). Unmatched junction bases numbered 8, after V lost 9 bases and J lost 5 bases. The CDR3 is CASTRDRGRTEAFF. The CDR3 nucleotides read TGTGCCAGCACCAGGGACAGGGGGAGGACTGAAGCTTTCTTT.

As DNA, the CDR3 is TGTGCCAGCAGAGAGCAGGGACAGGTCTATGGCTACACCTTC. It is translated as CASREQGQVYGYTF. This sequence joins TRBV28 and TRBJ1-2; the match to TRBD1 covers 8 bases. Per the germline V gene, CDR1 is MDHEN and CDR2 is SYDVKM. CDR3 length: 14 amino acids. The junction had 7 bases not matched to a gene; V was cut back by 6 bases and J by 4 bases.

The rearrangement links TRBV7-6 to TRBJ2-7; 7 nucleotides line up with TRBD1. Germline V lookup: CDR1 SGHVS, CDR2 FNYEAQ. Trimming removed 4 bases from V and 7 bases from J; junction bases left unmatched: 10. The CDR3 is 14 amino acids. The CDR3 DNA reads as TGTGCCAGCAGCTCGAGACAGGGATTGGGAGAGCAGTACTTC. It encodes CASSSRQGLGEQYF.

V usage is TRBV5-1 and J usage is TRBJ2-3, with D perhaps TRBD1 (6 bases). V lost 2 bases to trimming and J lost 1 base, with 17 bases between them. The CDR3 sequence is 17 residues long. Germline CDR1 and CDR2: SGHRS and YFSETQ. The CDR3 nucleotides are TGCGCCAGCAGCTTAAGGGGATCAAAGGGGGGCACAGATACGCAGTATTTT. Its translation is CASSLRGSKGGTDTQYF. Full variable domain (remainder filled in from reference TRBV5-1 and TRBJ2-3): KAGVTQTPRYLIKTRGQQVTLSCSPISGHRSVSWYQQTPGQGLQFLFEYFSETQRNKGNFPGRFSGRQFSNSRSEMNVSTLELGDSALYLCASSLRGSKGGTDTQYFGPGTRLTVL.

CDR3 region: CASSYSIYGTGELFF. In nucleotides, the CDR3 is TGTGCCAGCAGTTACTCGATTTACGGTACCGGGGAGCTGTTTTTT. This rearrangement joins TRBV6-5 to TRBJ2-2; D is ambiguous. The CDR3 is made up of 15 amino acids. Germline loops: CDR1 MNHEY, CDR2 SVGAGI. V dropped 0 bases and J dropped 5 bases, with 10 bases sitting between them.

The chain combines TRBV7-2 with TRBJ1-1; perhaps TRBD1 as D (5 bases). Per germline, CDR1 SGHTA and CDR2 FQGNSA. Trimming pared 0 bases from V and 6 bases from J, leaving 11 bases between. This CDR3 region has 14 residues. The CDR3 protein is CASSLAGLAPEAFF. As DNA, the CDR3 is TGTGCCAGCAGCTTAGCGGGACTCGCCCCTGAAGCTTTCTTT.

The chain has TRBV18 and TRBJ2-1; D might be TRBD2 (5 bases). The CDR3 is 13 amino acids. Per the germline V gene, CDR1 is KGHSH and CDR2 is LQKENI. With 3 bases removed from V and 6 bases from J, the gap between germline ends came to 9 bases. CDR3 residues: CASSPGVLNEQFF. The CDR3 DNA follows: TGTGCCAGCTCACCGGGAGTACTCAATGAGCAGTTCTTC.

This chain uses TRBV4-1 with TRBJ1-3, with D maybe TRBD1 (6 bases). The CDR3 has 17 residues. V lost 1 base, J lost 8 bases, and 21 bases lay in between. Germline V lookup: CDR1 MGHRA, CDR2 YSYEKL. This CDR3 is CASSQGRQARSRYTIYF. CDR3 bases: TGCGCCAGCAGCCAAGGTAGACAGGCCCGATCGCGCTACACCATATATTTT.

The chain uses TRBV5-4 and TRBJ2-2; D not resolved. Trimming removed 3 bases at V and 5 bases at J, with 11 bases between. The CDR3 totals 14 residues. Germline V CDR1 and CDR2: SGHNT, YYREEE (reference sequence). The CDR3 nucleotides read TGTGCCAGCAGCTCCCCCCCCGGGACCGGGGAGCTGTTTTTT. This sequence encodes CASSSPPGTGELFF.

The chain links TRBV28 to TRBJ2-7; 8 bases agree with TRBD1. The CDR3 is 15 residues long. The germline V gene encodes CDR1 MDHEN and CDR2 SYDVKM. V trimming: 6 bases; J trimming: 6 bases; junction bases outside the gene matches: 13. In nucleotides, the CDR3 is TGTGCCAGCAGCCACTCCGGGACAGGATCTGGCGAGCAGTACTTC. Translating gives CASSHSGTGSGEQYF.

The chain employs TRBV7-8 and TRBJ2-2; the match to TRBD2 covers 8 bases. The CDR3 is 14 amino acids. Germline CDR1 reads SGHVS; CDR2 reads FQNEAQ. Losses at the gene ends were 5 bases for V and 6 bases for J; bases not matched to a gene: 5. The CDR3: CASSREGSAGELFF. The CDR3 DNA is TGTGCCAGCAGCCGGGAGGGGTCCGCCGGGGAGCTGTTTTTT.

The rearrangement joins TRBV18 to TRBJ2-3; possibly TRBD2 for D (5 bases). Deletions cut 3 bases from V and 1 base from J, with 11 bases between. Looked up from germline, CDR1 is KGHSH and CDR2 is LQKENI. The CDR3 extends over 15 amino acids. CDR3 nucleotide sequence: TGTGCCAGCTCACCCCAACTTAGCGGCACAGATACGCAGTATTTT. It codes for CASSPQLSGTDTQYF.

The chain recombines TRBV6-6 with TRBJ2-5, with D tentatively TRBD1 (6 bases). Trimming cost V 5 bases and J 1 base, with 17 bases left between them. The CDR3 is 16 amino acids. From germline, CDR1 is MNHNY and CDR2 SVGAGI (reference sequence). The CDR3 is CASSHTQGRAQETQYF. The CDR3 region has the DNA TGTGCCAGCAGTCATACACAGGGAAGAGCCCAAGAGACCCAGTACTTC.

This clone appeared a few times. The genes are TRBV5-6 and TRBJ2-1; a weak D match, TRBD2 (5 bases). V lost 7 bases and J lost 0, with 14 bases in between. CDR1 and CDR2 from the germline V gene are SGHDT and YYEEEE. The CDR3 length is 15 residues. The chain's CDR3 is CASGVTGISYNEQFF. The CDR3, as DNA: TGTGCCAGCGGGGTTACGGGGATCTCCTACAATGAGCAGTTCTTC.

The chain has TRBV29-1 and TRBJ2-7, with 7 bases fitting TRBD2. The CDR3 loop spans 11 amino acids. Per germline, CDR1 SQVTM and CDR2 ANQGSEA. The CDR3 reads CSCGEGYEQYF. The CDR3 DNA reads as TGCAGTTGCGGGGAGGGTTACGAGCAGTACTTC.

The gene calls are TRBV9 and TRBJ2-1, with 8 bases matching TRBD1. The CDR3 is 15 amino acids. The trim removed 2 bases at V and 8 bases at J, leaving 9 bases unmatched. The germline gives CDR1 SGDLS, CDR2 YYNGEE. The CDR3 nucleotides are TGTGCCAGCAGCGTTGGTCCCGGGACAGGTGATGAGCAGTTCTTC. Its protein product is CASSVGPGTGDEQFF.

As DNA, the CDR3 is TGCAGCGTTGGTTCAGGGGCGGGGGCTGGGGCCAACGTCCTGACTTTC. Its translation: CSVGSGAGAGANVLTF. The chain joins TRBV29-1 to TRBJ2-6, with D maybe TRBD2 (7 bases). The CDR3 consists of 16 residues. From germline, CDR1 is SQVTM and CDR2 ANQGSEA. V was shortened by 4 bases and J by 2 bases, with 15 bases between the two germline ends.

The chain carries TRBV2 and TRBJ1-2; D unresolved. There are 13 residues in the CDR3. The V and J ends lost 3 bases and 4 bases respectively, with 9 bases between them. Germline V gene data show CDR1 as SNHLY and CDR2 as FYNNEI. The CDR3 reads CASSEPGGYGYTF. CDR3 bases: TGTGCCAGCAGTGAGCCAGGTGGCTATGGCTACACCTTC.

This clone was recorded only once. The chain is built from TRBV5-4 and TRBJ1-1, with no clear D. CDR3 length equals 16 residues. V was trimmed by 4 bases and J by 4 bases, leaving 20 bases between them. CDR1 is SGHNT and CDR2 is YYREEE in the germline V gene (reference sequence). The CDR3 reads CASSRTIYDMSTEAFF. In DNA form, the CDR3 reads TGTGCCAGCAGCCGCACCATATACGACATGAGCACTGAAGCTTTCTTT.

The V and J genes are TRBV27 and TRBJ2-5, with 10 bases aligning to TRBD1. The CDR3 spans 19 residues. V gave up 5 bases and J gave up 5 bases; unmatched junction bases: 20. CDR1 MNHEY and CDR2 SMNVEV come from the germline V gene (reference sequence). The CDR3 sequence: CASSRTGGGISGVTETQYF. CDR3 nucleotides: TGTGCCAGCAGTCGGACAGGGGGAGGAATCTCCGGGGTCACCGAGACCCAGTACTTC.

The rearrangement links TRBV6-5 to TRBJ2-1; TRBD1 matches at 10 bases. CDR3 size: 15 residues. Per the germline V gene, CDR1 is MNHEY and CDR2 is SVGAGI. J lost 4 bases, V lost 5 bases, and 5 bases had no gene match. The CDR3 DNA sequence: TGTGCCAGCAGTCTTCCGGGACAGGGGTACAATGAGCAGTTCTTC. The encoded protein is CASSLPGQGYNEQFF.

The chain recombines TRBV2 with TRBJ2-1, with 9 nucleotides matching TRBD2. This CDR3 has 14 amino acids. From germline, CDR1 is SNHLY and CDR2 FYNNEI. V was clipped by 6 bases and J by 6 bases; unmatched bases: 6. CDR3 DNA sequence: TGTGCCAGCAGGGGACTAGCAGGGGCCAATGAGCAGTTCTTC. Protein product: CASRGLAGANEQFF.

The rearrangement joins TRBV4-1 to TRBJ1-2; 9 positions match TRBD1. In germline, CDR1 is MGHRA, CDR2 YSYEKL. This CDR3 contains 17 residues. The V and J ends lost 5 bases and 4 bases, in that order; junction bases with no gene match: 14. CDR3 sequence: CASSSGTGTFRPYGYTF. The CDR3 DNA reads TGCGCCAGCAGCTCCGGGACAGGGACCTTTAGGCCCTATGGCTACACCTTC.

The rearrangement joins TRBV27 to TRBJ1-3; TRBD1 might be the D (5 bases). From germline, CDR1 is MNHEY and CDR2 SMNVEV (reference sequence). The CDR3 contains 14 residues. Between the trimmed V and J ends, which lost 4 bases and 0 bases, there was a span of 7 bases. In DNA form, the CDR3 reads TGTGCCAGCAGTTCCAGGGACTCTGGAAACACCATATATTTT. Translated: CASSSRDSGNTIYF.